What follows are 5 T cell receptor beta chains derived from one specimen sequenced in a study of T-cell memory formation after mild COVID-19. MiXCR, applied by TCRdb to the 5' RACE reads, yields one record per CDR3 protein. This table holds 300,000 to 400,000 distinct CDR3 sequences, 25% to 30% found once. Sequenced input: PBMCs or a T cell subset sorted from them (not recorded which). These receptor sequences come from an adult woman who had mild COVID-19 (a few samples of this study predate the infection). Cell type and time point are not known.

This clonotype was recorded a few times. The V and J genes are TRBV7-8 and TRBJ2-7, with 13 nucleotides matching TRBD2. In germline, CDR1 is SGHVS, CDR2 FQNEAQ. There are 15 residues in the CDR3. V lost 3 bases, J lost 6 bases, and 5 bases stayed unmatched. The chain's CDR3 is CASSLTLAGGLEQYF. CDR3 coding DNA: TGTGCCAGCAGCTTGACACTAGCGGGGGGGCTCGAGCAGTACTTC.

On this clonotype itself: At one of its ends the junction is not consistent with the germline gene, which may arise from a read error. The gene calls are TRBV15 and TRBJ2-1, with D uncertain. This CDR3 is built from 14 residues. The germline V gene has CDR1 LNHNV and CDR2 YYDKDF (reference sequence). The CDR3 region is CATSRVQRINAQFF. The CDR3 nucleotides read TGTGCCACCAGCAGAGTCCAACGTATCAATGCGCAGTTCTTC.

This clonotype occurred a few times. The CDR3 reads CASSSLAGGPTGELFF. The CDR3 DNA reads as TGTGCCAGCAGTTCCTTAGCGGGGGGGCCCACCGGGGAGCTGTTTTTT. This chain links TRBV12-3 or TRBV12-4 with TRBJ2-2; 11 positions match TRBD2. Unmatched junction bases numbered 5, after V lost 4 bases and J lost 4 bases. The CDR3 is made up of 16 amino acids.

The rearrangement links TRBV25-1 to TRBJ1-2, with a weak D call TRBD1 (5 bases). Germline-derived CDR1 and CDR2 are MGHDK and SYGVNS. V dropped 3 bases and J dropped 7 bases, with 12 bases sitting between them. This CDR3 spans 13 amino acids. CDR3 sequence (DNA): TGTGCCAGCAGTGACCAAGGGGCTTTTGGCTACACCTTC. It codes for CASSDQGAFGYTF.

The chain couples TRBV29-1 to TRBJ2-4; D may be TRBD1 (6 bases). Per the germline V gene, CDR1 is SQVTM and CDR2 is ANQGSEA. Trimming left V 6 bases short and J 9 bases short, with 12 bases between. This CDR3 is built from 11 residues. CDR3 in DNA: TGCAGCGTGAGTACAGGGAGCATTCAGTACTTC. It codes for CSVSTGSIQYF.